This T cell receptor beta chain comes out of a study of T cell repertoires in cytomegalovirus infection. Across the whole study: It can be stated that public TCR beta signatures indicated CMV infection as well as a matching HLA type.

This clonotype occurred many times. Its antigen is not known. TCRdb redid the calling of the reads with MiXCR, one entry per CDR3 protein. Here the sample spans about 360,000 distinct CDR3 sequences, about a sixth being singletons. V dropped 5 bases and J dropped 3 bases, with 10 bases sitting between them. The germline gives CDR1 SEHNR, CDR2 FQNEAQ (reference sequence). The CDR3 sequence is 14 residues long. Study results and limitations: HLA-C-restricted, CMV-specific TCR beta clonotypes were dominant ex vivo.

The V and J genes are TRBV7-9 and TRBJ2-2, with D perhaps TRBD2 (5 bases). The sequencing sample was made of PBMCs. This sequence originates from a human donor in good health (CMV status not recorded). Some clones in this sample may be carry-over from other donors' samples. The CDR3 loop reads CASSPRAHTGELFF. The CDR3 DNA sequence: TGTGCCAGCAGCCCGCGGGCCCACACCGGGGAGCTGTTTTTT.